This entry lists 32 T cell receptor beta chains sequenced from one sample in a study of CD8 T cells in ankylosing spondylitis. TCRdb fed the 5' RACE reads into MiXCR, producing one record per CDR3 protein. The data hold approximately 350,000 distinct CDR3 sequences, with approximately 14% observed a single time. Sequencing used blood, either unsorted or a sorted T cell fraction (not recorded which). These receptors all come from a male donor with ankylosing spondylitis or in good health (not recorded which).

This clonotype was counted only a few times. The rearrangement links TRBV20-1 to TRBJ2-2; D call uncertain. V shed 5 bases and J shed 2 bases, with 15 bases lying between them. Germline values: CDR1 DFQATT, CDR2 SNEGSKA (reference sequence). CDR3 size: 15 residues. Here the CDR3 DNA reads TGCAGTGCTGAACCTTTGATTCGAAACACCGGGGAGCTGTTTTTT. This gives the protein CSAEPLIRNTGELFF.

The CDR3 loop is CSVVRDRGTKVITDTQYF. The CDR3 DNA follows: TGCAGCGTTGTGCGAGACAGGGGTACTAAGGTAATCACAGATACGCAGTATTTT. The V call is TRBV29-1, the J call TRBJ2-3; 8 positions match TRBD1. CDR1 is SQVTM, CDR2 ANQGSEA, per germline. After removal of 4 bases from V and 2 bases from J, the junction contained 17 bases not matched to a gene. This CDR3 region has 18 residues.

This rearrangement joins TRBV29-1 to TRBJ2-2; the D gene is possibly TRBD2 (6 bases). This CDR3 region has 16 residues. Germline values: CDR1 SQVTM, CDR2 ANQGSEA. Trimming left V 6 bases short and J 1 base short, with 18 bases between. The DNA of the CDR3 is TGCAGCGTCAACCCGACTAGTGCCGGGAACACCGGGGAGCTGTTTTTT. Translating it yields CSVNPTSAGNTGELFF.

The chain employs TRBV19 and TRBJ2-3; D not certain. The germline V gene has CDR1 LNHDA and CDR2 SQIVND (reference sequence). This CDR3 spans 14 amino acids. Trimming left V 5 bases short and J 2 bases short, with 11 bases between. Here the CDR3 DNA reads TGTGCCAGTAGTGCCAGATCTACCACAGATACGCAGTATTTT. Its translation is CASSARSTTDTQYF.

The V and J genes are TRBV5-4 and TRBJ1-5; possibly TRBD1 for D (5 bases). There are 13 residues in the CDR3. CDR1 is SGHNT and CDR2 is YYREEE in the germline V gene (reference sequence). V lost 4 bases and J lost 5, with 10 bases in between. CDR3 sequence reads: CASSLDSYQPQHF. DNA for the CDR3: TGTGCCAGCAGCCTTGACAGCTATCAGCCCCAGCATTTT.

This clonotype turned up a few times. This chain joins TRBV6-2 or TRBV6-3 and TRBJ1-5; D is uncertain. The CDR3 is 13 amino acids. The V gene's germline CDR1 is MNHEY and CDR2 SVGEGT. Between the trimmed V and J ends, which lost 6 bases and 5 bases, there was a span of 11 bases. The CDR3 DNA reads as TGTGCCAGCAGCATTGACATTTATCAGCCCCAGCATTTT. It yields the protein CASSIDIYQPQHF.

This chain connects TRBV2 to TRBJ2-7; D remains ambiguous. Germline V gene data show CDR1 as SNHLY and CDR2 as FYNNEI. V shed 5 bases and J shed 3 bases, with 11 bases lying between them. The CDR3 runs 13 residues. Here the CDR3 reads CASSMDGYYEQYF. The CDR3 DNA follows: TGTGCCAGCAGTATGGACGGGTACTACGAGCAGTACTTC.

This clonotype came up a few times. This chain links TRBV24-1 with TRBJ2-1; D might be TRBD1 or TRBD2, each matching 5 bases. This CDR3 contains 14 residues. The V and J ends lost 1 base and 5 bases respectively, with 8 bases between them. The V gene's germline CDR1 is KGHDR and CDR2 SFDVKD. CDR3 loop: CATSDLRDDNEQFF. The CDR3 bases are TGTGCCACCAGTGATTTAAGGGACGACAATGAGCAGTTCTTC.

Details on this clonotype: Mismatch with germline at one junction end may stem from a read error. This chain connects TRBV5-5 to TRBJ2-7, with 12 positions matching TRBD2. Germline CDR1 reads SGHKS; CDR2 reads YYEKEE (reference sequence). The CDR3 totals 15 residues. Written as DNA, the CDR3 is TGTGCCAGCACCTTGACTAGCGGGAGAGCCTACGAGCAGTACTTC. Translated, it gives CASTLTSGRAYEQYF. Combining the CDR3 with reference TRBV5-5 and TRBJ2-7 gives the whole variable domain DAGVTQSPTHLIKTRGQQVTLRCSPISGHKSVSWYQQVLGQGPQFIFQYYEKEERGRGNFPDRFSARQFPNYSSELNVNALLLGDSALYLCASTLTSGRAYEQYFGPGTRLTVT.

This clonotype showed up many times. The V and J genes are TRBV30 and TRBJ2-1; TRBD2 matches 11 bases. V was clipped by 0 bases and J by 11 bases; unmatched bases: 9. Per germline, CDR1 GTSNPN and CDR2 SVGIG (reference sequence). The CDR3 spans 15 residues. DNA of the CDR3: TGTGCCTGGAGTGTACGGGCTAGCGGGGGGAGTAAGCAGTTCTTC. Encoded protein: CAWSVRASGGSKQFF.

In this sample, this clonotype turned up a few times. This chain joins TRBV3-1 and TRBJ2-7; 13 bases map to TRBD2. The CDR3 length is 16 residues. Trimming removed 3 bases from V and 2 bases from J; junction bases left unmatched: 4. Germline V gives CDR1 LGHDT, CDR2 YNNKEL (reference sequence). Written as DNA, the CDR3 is TGTGCCAGCAGCCAGTGGACTAGCGGGAGACCCTACGAGCAGTACTTC. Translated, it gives CASSQWTSGRPYEQYF.

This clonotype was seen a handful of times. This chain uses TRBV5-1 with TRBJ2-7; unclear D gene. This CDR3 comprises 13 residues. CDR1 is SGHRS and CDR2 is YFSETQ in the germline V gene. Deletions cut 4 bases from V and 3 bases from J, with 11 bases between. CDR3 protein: CASSRGYSYEQYF. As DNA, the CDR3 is TGCGCCAGCAGCCGCGGCTATAGCTACGAGCAGTACTTC.

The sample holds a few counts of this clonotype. CDR3 region: CASSLGRAGYGYTF. CDR3 nucleotides: TGTGCCAGCAGTCTGGGCAGGGCAGGATATGGCTACACCTTC. The chain couples TRBV11-2 to TRBJ1-2; D perhaps matches TRBD1 (5 bases). Germline V lookup: CDR1 SGHAT, CDR2 FQNNGV. Trimming cost V 6 bases and J 5 bases, with 16 bases left between them. CDR3 size: 14 residues.

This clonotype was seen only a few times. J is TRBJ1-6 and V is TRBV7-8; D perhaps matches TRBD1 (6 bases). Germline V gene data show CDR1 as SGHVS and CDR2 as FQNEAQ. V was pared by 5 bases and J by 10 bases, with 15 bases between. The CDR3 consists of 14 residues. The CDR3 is CASSHRDIRSPLHF. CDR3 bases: TGTGCCAGCAGCCACCGGGACATAAGATCACCCCTCCACTTT. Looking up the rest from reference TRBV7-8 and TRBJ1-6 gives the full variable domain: GAGVSQSPRYKVAKRGQDVALRCDPISGHVSLFWYQQALGQGPEFLTYFQNEAQLDKSGLPSDRFFAERPEGSVSTLKIQRTQQEDSAVYLCASSHRDIRSPLHFGNGTRLTVT.

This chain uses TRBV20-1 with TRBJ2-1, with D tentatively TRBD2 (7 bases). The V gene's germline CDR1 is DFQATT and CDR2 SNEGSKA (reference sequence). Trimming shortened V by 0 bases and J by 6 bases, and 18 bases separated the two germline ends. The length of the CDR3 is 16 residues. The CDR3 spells CSARDERGSGANEQFF. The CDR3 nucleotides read TGCAGTGCTAGAGACGAGCGGGGTTCAGGGGCCAATGAGCAGTTCTTC.

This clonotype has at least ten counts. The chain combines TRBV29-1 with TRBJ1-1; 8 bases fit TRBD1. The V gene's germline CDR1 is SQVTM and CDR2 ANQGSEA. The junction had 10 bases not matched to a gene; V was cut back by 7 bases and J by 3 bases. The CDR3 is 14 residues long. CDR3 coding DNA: TGCAGCGCAGGACAGGGCGTGAGGGACACTGAAGCTTTCTTT. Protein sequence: CSAGQGVRDTEAFF.

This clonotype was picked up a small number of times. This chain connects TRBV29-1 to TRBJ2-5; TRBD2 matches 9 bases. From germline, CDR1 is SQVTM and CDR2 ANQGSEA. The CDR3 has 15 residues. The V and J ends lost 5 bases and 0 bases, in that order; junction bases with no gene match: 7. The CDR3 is CSVRLAESYQETQYF. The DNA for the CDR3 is TGCAGCGTTCGACTAGCGGAATCTTACCAAGAGACCCAGTACTTC. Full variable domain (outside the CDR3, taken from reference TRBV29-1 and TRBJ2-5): SAVISQKPSRDICQRGTSLTIQCQVDSQVTMMFWYRQQPGQSLTLIATANQGSEATYESGFVIDKFPISRPNLTFSTLTVSNMSPEDSSIYLCSVRLAESYQETQYFGPGTRLLVL.

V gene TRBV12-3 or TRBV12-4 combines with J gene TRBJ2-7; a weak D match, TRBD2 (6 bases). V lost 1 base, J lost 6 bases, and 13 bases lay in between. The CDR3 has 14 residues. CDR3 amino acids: CASSLELANPEQYF. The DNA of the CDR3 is TGTGCCAGCAGTTTAGAACTAGCCAATCCCGAGCAGTACTTC.

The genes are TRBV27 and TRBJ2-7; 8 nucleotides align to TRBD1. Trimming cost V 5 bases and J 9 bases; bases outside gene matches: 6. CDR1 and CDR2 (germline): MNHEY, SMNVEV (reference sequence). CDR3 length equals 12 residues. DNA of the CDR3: TGTGCCAGCAGTACAACAGGGGGAGGGCAGTACTTC. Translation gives CASSTTGGGQYF.

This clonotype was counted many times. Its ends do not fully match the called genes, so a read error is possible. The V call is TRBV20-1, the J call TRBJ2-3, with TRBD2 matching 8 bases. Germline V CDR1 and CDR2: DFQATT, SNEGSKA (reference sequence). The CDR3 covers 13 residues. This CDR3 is CSPRAGGTDTQYF. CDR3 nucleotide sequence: TGCAGTCCTAGAGCGGGGGGCACAGATACGCAGTATTTT.

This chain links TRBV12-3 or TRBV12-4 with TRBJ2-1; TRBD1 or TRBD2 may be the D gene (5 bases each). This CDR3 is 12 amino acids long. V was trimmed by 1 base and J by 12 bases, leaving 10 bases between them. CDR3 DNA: TGTGCCAGCAGTTTAGAGGGTGGGGGGCAGTTCTTC. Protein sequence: CASSLEGGGQFF.

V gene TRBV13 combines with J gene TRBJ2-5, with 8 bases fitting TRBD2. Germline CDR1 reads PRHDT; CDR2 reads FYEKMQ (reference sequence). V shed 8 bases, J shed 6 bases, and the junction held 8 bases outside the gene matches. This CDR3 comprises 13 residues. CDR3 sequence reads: CASQAGEWKTQYF. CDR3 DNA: TGTGCCAGCCAAGCGGGAGAGTGGAAGACCCAGTACTTC.

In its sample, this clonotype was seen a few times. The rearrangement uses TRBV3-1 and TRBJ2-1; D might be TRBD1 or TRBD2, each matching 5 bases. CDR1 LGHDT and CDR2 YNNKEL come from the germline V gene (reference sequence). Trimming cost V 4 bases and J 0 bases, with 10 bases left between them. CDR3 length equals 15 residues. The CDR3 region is CASSRDASSYNEQFF. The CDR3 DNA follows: TGTGCCAGCAGCCGGGACGCTAGCTCCTACAATGAGCAGTTCTTC.

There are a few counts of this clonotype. The CDR3 loop is CARSLAGETDTQYF. CDR3 sequence (DNA): TGTGCCAGGAGTTTAGCGGGGGAAACAGATACGCAGTATTTT. The chain employs TRBV2 and TRBJ2-3; 9 bases are shared with TRBD2. V lost 9 bases, J lost 3 bases, and 7 bases stayed unmatched. The CDR3 runs 14 residues. CDR1 is SNHLY and CDR2 is FYNNEI in the germline V gene.

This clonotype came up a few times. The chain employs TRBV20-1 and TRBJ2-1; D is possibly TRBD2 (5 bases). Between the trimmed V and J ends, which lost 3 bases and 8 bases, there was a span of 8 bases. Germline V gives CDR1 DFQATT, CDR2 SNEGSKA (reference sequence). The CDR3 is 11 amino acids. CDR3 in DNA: TGCAGTGCTAGTTGGCGGGATGAGCAGTTCTTC. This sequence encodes CSASWRDEQFF.

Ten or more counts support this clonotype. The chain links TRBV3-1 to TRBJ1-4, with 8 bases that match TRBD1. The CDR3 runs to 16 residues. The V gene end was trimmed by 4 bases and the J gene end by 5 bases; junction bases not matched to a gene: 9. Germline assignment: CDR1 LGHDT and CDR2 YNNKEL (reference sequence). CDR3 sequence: CASSPFRTGGNEKLFF. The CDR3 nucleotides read TGTGCCAGCAGCCCCTTCCGAACAGGGGGGAATGAAAAACTGTTTTTT.

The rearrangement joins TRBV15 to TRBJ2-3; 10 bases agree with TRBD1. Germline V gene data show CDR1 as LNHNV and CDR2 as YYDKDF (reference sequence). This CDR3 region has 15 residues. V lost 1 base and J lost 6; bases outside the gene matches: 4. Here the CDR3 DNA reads TGTGCCACCAGCAGAGGACAGGGGGCTTGGGATACGCAGTATTTT. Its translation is CATSRGQGAWDTQYF.

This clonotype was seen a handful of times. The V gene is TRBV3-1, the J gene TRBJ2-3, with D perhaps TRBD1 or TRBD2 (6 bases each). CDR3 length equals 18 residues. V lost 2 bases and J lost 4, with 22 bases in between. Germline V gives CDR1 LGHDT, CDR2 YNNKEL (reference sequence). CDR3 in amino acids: CASSQTGRGGRISDTQYF. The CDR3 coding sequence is TGTGCCAGCAGCCAAACCGGGAGAGGGGGGAGAATTTCAGATACGCAGTATTTT.

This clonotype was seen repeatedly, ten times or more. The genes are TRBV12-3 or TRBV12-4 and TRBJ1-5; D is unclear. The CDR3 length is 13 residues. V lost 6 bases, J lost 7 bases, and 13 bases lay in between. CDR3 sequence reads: CASSWGAGQPQHF. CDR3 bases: TGTGCCAGCAGCTGGGGTGCCGGCCAGCCCCAGCATTTT.

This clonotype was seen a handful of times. CDR3 DNA sequence: TGTGCCAGCAGTTTATGGGACAGGGTATCTGGGGCCAACGTCCTGACTTTC. It encodes CASSLWDRVSGANVLTF. V is TRBV12-3 or TRBV12-4 and J is TRBJ2-6, with 9 bases lining up with TRBD1. Unmatched junction bases numbered 3, after V lost 2 bases and J lost 1 base. This CDR3 is built from 17 residues.

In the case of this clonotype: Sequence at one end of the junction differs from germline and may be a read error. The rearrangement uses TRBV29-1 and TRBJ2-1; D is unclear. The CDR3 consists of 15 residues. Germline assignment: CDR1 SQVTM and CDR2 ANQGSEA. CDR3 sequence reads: CSVEVFGSSYNEQFF. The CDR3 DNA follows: TGCAGCGTGGAAGTGTTCGGCAGCTCCTACAATGAGCAGTTCTTC.

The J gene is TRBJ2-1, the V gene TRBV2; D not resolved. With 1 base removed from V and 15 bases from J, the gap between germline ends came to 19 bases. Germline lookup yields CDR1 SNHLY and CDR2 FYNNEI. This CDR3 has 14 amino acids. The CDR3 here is CASSEGPDGFTRFF. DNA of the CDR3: TGTGCCAGCAGTGAAGGTCCGGACGGCTTTACGCGGTTCTTC.